This TCR beta chain was captured in a study of beta chain features in type 1 diabetes. Broader study findings: All four CD4+ subsets from Type 1 diabetes patients carried moderately but significantly shorter TCRB CDR3s.

Using CD45RO/CCR7/CD25/CD127/CD95/CD27, CD4+ naive, central memory, regulatory and stem cell-like memory cells were sorted. CDR1 is SNHLY, CDR2 FYNNEI, per germline. V was trimmed by 0 bases and J by 3 bases, leaving 3 bases between them. There are 14 residues in the CDR3. Reverse transcription of all isolated RNA meant that expressed TCRB transcripts were sequenced. Clones were sequenced by immunoSEQ multiplex PCR, and TCRdb holds only the in-frame ones, with some missing. This sample has about 320,000 clones, with approximately 15% found just once. This clone was detected a few times. Its antigen is currently unknown. This same CDR3 is encoded by further DNA sequences in the sample.

The clonotype comes from a man aged 25 to 40 in good health. The chain carries TRBV2 and TRBJ2-6; D remains ambiguous. Sequenced material: central memory CD4+ T cells from blood. The CDR3 nucleotides are TGTGCCAGCAGTGAAGCCCGTGGGGCCAACGTCCTGACTTTC. It is translated as CASSEARGANVLTF.